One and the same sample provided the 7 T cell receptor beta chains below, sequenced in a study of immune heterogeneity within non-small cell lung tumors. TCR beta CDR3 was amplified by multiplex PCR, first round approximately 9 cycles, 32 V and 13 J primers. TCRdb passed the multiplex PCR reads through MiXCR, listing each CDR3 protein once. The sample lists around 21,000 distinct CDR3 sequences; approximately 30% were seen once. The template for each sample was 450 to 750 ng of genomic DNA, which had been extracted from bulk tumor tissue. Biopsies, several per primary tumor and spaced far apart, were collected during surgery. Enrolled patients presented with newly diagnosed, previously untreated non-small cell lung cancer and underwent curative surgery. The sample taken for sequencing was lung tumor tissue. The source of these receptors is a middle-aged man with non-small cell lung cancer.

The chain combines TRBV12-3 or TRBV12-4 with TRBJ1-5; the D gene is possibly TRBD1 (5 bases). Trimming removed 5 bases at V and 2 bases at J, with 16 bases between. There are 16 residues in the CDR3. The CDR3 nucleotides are TGTGCCAGCAGTAACCAGGTCGTGGGGGGCAATCAGCCCCAGCATTTT. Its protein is CASSNQVVGGNQPQHF.

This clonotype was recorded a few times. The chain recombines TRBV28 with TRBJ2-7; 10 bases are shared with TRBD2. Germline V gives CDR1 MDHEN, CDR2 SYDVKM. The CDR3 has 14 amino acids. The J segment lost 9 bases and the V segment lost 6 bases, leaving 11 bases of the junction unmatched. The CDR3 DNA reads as TGTGCCAGCAGCGCCCTAGCGGGAGTGGAGGGGCAGTACTTC. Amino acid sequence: CASSALAGVEGQYF.

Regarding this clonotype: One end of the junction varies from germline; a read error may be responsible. The CDR3: CAWSRRESALLF. In DNA form, the CDR3 reads TGTGCCTGGAGTCGTAGAGAGTCAGCGCTCCTCTTT. The rearrangement links TRBV30 to TRBJ1-6; no clear D. The CDR3 loop spans 12 amino acids. The germline V gene has CDR1 GTSNPN and CDR2 SVGIG (reference sequence).

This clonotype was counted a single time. The CDR3, as DNA: TGCAGTGCTAGAGATGAGGCCCAGTTCAACTACGAGCAGTACTTC. Protein product: CSARDEAQFNYEQYF. V is TRBV20-1 and J is TRBJ2-7, with no clear D. Germline assignment: CDR1 DFQATT and CDR2 SNEGSKA (reference sequence). This CDR3 contains 15 residues. The V and J ends lost 0 bases and 3 bases respectively, with 15 bases between them.

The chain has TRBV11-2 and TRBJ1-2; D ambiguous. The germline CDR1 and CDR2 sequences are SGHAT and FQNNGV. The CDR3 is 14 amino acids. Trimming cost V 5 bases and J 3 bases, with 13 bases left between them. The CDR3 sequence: CASSLRNYYYGYTF. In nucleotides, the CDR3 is TGTGCCAGCAGCCTCCGGAATTACTACTATGGCTACACCTTC. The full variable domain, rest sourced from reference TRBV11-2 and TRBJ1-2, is EAGVAQSPRYKIIEKRQSVAFWCNPISGHATLYWYQQILGQGPKLLIQFQNNGVVDDSQLPKDRFSAERLKGVDSTLKIQPAKLEDSAVYLCASSLRNYYYGYTFGSGTRLTVV.

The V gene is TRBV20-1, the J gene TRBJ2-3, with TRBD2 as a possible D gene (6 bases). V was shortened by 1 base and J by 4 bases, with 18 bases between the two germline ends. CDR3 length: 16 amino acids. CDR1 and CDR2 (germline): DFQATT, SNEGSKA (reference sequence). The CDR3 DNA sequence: TGCAGTGCTAGAGGGGGAACGGGAGTGATCGCAGATACGCAGTATTTT. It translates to CSARGGTGVIADTQYF.

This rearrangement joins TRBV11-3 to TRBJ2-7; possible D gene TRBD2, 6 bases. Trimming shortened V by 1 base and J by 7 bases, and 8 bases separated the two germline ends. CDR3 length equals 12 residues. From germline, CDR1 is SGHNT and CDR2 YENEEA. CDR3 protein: CASSLAGDEQYF. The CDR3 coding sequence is TGTGCCAGCAGCTTAGCGGGAGATGAGCAGTACTTC.